Following are 30 T cell receptor beta chains from one sample sequenced in a study of blood T cell repertoires in COVID-19. Produced via immunoSEQ multiplex PCR; TCRdb's table is partial and in-frame only. Of some 96,000 clones in the sample, approximately 86% were seen once. Sequenced input: peripheral blood. Source of these receptors: a man older than 75 with acute or convalescent COVID-19.

V gene TRBV13 combines with J gene TRBJ2-7, with 7 nucleotides matching TRBD1. The CDR3 is 14 residues long. The germline V gene has CDR1 PRHDT and CDR2 FYEKMQ (reference sequence). V dropped 3 bases and J dropped 3; count of bases not matched to a gene: 5. The CDR3 DNA sequence: TGTGCCAGCAGCTTGCGAGGGGGCATCTACGAGCAGTACTTC. This sequence encodes CASSLRGGIYEQYF. Full variable domain (outside the CDR3, taken from reference TRBV13 and TRBJ2-7): AAGVIQSPRHLIKEKRETATLKCYPIPRHDTVYWYQQGPGQDPQFLISFYEKMQSDKGSIPDRFSAQQFSDYHSELNMSSLELGDSALYFCASSLRGGIYEQYFGPGTRLTVT.

The rearrangement links TRBV5-5 to TRBJ1-3, with D possibly TRBD1 on 5 matching bases. This CDR3 is built from 17 residues. Germline CDR1 reads SGHKS; CDR2 reads YYEKEE (reference sequence). Trimming shortened V by 1 base and J by 0 bases, and 14 bases separated the two germline ends. The CDR3: CASSLFWGRVSGNTIYF. As DNA, the CDR3 is TGTGCCAGCAGCTTGTTTTGGGGCAGGGTCTCTGGAAACACCATATATTTT.

This clone has more than one count but fewer than ten. V is TRBV7-2 and J is TRBJ1-2, with 7 bases identical to TRBD1. This CDR3 is 16 amino acids long. CDR1 and CDR2 from the germline V gene are SGHTA and FQGNSA. V lost 7 bases, J lost 4 bases, and 15 bases stayed unmatched. DNA for the CDR3: TGTGCCAGCACCCCCCACATAAACAGGGACAGCTATGGCTACACCTTC. This encodes CASTPHINRDSYGYTF.

This chain connects TRBV6-5 to TRBJ2-7, with 8 bases aligning to TRBD1. Germline V lookup: CDR1 MNHEY, CDR2 SVGAGI. The CDR3 has 15 amino acids. The trim removed 4 bases at V and 7 bases at J, leaving 12 bases unmatched. The CDR3 here is CASSSYGQGRREQYF. The CDR3 region has the DNA TGTGCCAGCAGTTCGTATGGACAGGGTAGGAGAGAGCAGTACTTC.

V is TRBV28 and J is TRBJ1-2; D is unclear. The CDR3 sequence is 14 residues long. V was cut by 5 bases and J by 8 bases, with 18 bases left in between. Looked up from germline, CDR1 is MDHEN and CDR2 is SYDVKM. CDR3 in amino acids: CASSPAGDLSGYTF. CDR3 bases: TGTGCCAGCAGTCCGGCGGGAGATCTATCGGGCTACACCTTC.

As to this clone: The same CDR3 arises from other DNA sequences in this sample as well. J is TRBJ2-3 and V is TRBV28; 8 positions agree with TRBD2. This CDR3 is 14 amino acids long. The trim removed 3 bases at V and 3 bases at J, leaving 2 bases unmatched. The germline V gene encodes CDR1 MDHEN and CDR2 SYDVKM. The CDR3 spells CASSFVAGTDTQYF. DNA for the CDR3: TGTGCCAGCAGTTTTGTAGCGGGAACAGATACGCAGTATTTT.

The chain employs TRBV21-1 and TRBJ2-7; TRBD2, the table's D call, lacks a check against the DNA. TRBV21-1 is a recognized pseudogene. The CDR3 is made up of 15 amino acids. DNA for the CDR3: TGTGCCAGCAGCAAAAGACTAGCGGGAGTCTACGAGCAGTACTTC. It specifies CASSKRLAGVYEQYF.

J is TRBJ1-2 and V is TRBV24-1; 7 bases line up with TRBD1. The CDR3 is made up of 16 amino acids. Germline-derived CDR1 and CDR2 are KGHDR and SFDVKD. With V trimmed by 11 bases and J by 4 bases, 18 bases remained unmatched. CDR3 protein: CANYSGTEKSCYGYTF. The CDR3 region has the DNA TGTGCCAACTACTCCGGGACAGAAAAAAGCTGCTATGGCTACACCTTC.

The chain recombines TRBV3-1 (or the pseudogene TRBV3-2) with TRBJ2-5, with D possibly matching TRBD1 (6 bases). Trimming took 2 bases from V and 5 from J, leaving 12 bases between them. Germline V gene lookup returns CDR1 LGHDT and CDR2 YNNKEL (reference sequence). The CDR3 extends over 14 amino acids. The CDR3 is CASSQSGVLETQYF. The DNA for the CDR3 is TGTGCCAGCAGCCAATCAGGGGTCCTGGAGACCCAGTACTTC.

The rearrangement joins TRBV7-9 to TRBJ1-2, with 9 bases identical to TRBD1. The CDR3 is made up of 16 amino acids. CDR1 and CDR2 (germline): SEHNR, FQNEAQ (reference sequence). The V segment lost 5 bases and the J segment 3 bases; nucleotides outside the gene matches: 10. CDR3 DNA sequence: TGTGCCAGCAGCCCAAGAGGGACAGGGCTTGACTATGGCTACACCTTC. Protein: CASSPRGTGLDYGYTF.

The chain has TRBV3-1 (or the pseudogene TRBV3-2) and TRBJ1-2; the match to TRBD1 covers 10 bases. The length of the CDR3 is 16 residues. J lost 5 bases, V lost 1 base, and 7 bases had no gene match. Germline V gives CDR1 LGHDT, CDR2 YNNKEL (reference sequence). The CDR3 DNA is TGTGCCAGCAGCCAAGCCGGACAGGGGGAATGGTATGGCTACACCTTC. This translates into CASSQAGQGEWYGYTF.

V is TRBV27 and J is TRBJ2-2, with TRBD1 identical over 7 bases. With 8 bases clipped from V and 3 bases from J, the junction kept 9 bases outside the gene matches. The CDR3 runs 15 residues. CDR1 and CDR2 (germline): MNHEY, SMNVEV (reference sequence). The CDR3 here is CASGTGTAYTGELFF. The CDR3 DNA sequence: TGTGCCAGCGGAACCGGGACAGCCTACACCGGGGAGCTGTTTTTT.

V and J are TRBV6-6 and TRBJ2-7, with 8 bases matching TRBD2. V gave up 2 bases and J gave up 5 bases; unmatched junction bases: 5. The CDR3 totals 14 residues. Germline lookup yields CDR1 MNHNY and CDR2 SVGAGI (reference sequence). CDR3 DNA: TGTGCCAGCAGTTACAGAGCGGGAGTTGACGAGCAGTACTTC. Its translation: CASSYRAGVDEQYF.

This clone was seen just once. The J gene is TRBJ2-1, the V gene TRBV5-1; maybe TRBD1 (5 bases). V was clipped by 6 bases and J by 0 bases, with 16 bases between them. Germline V CDR1 and CDR2: SGHRS, YFSETQ. The CDR3 length is 16 residues. The CDR3 region is CASTPAGRSSYNEQFF. CDR3 nucleotides: TGCGCCAGCACCCCTGCAGGGCGTAGCTCCTACAATGAGCAGTTCTTC.

The chain has TRBV11-1 and TRBJ2-1, with D possibly TRBD1 on 6 matching bases. The CDR3 spans 16 residues. With 3 bases removed from V and 7 bases from J, the gap between germline ends came to 19 bases. Germline V lookup: CDR1 SGHAT, CDR2 FQDESV (reference sequence). Here the CDR3 reads CASSFSPQDSWNEQFF. The CDR3 region has the DNA TGTGCCAGCAGCTTTAGCCCCCAGGACAGTTGGAATGAGCAGTTCTTC. Based on the CDR3 plus reference TRBV11-1 and TRBJ2-1, the full variable domain is EAEVAQSPRYKITEKSQAVAFWCDPISGHATLYWYRQILGQGPELLVQFQDESVVDDSQLPKDRFSAERLKGVDSTLKIQPAELGDSAMYLCASSFSPQDSWNEQFFGPGTRLTVL.

This clone has a single count. V gene TRBV19 combines with J gene TRBJ1-1; D may be TRBD1 (5 bases). Deletions cut 2 bases from V and 1 base from J, with 5 bases between. There are 13 residues in the CDR3. Per germline, CDR1 LNHDA and CDR2 SQIVND (reference sequence). The CDR3 here is CASSIRGNTEAFF. CDR3 bases: TGTGCCAGTAGTATAAGGGGGAACACTGAAGCTTTCTTT.

V and J are TRBV28 and TRBJ2-7; 10 bases match TRBD2. Germline CDR1 and CDR2: MDHEN and SYDVKM. Trimming cost V 6 bases and J 1 base; bases outside gene matches: 6. This CDR3 spans 15 amino acids. The CDR3 bases are TGTGCCAGCAGACAGGGACTAGCGCCTTCCTACGAGCAGTACTTC. Amino acid sequence: CASRQGLAPSYEQYF.

The chain uses TRBV5-1 and TRBJ1-1; TRBD1 agrees at 8 bases. CDR1 and CDR2 from the germline V gene are SGHRS and YFSETQ. The CDR3 length is 15 residues. Trimming cost V 3 bases and J 4 bases; bases outside gene matches: 8. In DNA, the CDR3 is TGCGCCAGCAGCTCCTCCGTCGACAGGGGCACTGAAGCTTTCTTT. Protein product: CASSSSVDRGTEAFF.

V gene TRBV28 combines with J gene TRBJ2-3, with D possibly TRBD2 on 6 matching bases. The CDR3 has 13 residues. Trimming pared 6 bases from V and 5 bases from J, leaving 12 bases between. Germline V CDR1 and CDR2: MDHEN, SYDVKM. In DNA form, the CDR3 reads TGTGCCAGCAGGCTGTCCGGGGGAGATACGCAGTATTTT. It specifies CASRLSGGDTQYF. The whole variable domain, remainder taken from reference TRBV28 and TRBJ2-3, is DVKVTQSSRYLVKRTGEKVFLECVQDMDHENMFWYRQDPGLGLRLIYFSYDVKMKEKGDIPEGYSVSREKKERFSLILESASTNQTSMYLCASRLSGGDTQYFGPGTRLTVL.

This sequence joins TRBV7-2 and TRBJ1-2, with D perhaps matching TRBD1 (5 bases). The CDR3 totals 15 residues. Trimming left V 5 bases short and J 3 bases short, with 16 bases between. CDR1 and CDR2 from the germline V gene are SGHTA and FQGNSA. The CDR3 DNA sequence: TGTGCCAGCAGCGGGGGACTGGGGAAACACTATGGCTACACCTTC. Translation: CASSGGLGKHYGYTF.

The genes are TRBV28 and TRBJ1-2; D unresolved. This CDR3 is built from 13 residues. Germline V gene lookup returns CDR1 MDHEN and CDR2 SYDVKM. V lost 3 bases, J lost 5 bases, and 10 bases lay in between. The DNA of the CDR3 is TGTGCCAGCAGTTTGCGGCAGAGATATGGCTACACCTTC. Encoded protein: CASSLRQRYGYTF.

The chain joins TRBV28 to TRBJ2-2; 8 bases fit TRBD1. With V trimmed by 4 bases and J by 5 bases, 12 bases remained unmatched. Germline values: CDR1 MDHEN, CDR2 SYDVKM. The CDR3 contains 17 residues. As DNA, the CDR3 is TGTGCCAGCAGTTCCATCGCAGGGGGCGGGTTGACCGGGGAGCTGTTTTTT. Its protein is CASSSIAGGGLTGELFF.

Concerning this clone: A junction boundary mismatches the germline segment, possibly from a read error. The chain employs TRBV4-1 and TRBJ1-1; the match to TRBD1 covers 9 bases. CDR3 length: 18 amino acids. CDR1 and CDR2 from the germline V gene are MGHRA and YSYEKL. CDR3 sequence (DNA): TGCGCCAGCAGGCAAGTTAATACCGGGACAGGGATGAACACTGAAGCTTTCTTT. Translation: CASRQVNTGTGMNTEAFF.

This sequence joins TRBV3-1 (or the pseudogene TRBV3-2) and TRBJ2-7; D is perhaps TRBD2 (5 bases). This CDR3 is 10 amino acids long. Germline V CDR1 and CDR2: LGHDT, YNNKEL (reference sequence). V was pared by 3 bases and J by 11 bases, with 8 bases between. The CDR3 DNA follows: TGTGCCAGCAGCCAGGGAGCGAAGTACTTC. As protein: CASSQGAKYF.

The chain joins TRBV2 to TRBJ2-7; maybe TRBD1 (6 bases). V gave up 5 bases and J gave up 5 bases, with 7 bases separating them. From germline, CDR1 is SNHLY and CDR2 FYNNEI. The CDR3 has 11 residues. The CDR3 reads CASSPGDEQYF. In nucleotides, the CDR3 is TGTGCCAGCAGTCCAGGGGACGAGCAGTACTTC.

This sequence joins TRBV27 and TRBJ1-2, with 9 nucleotides matching TRBD1. Germline trimming cut 6 bases from V and 8 bases from J; bases unmatched to any gene: 7. The CDR3 is 13 residues long. Germline assignment: CDR1 MNHEY and CDR2 SMNVEV (reference sequence). The CDR3 sequence: CASRKGQGAGYTF. DNA for the CDR3: TGTGCCAGCAGGAAGGGACAGGGAGCGGGCTACACCTTC.

CDR3 DNA sequence: TGTGCCAGCAGTTTGTCGGACAGAGCCAATCAGCCCCAGCATTTT. This codes for CASSLSDRANQPQHF. V is TRBV28 and J is TRBJ1-5; possibly TRBD1 for D (6 bases). Trimming took 3 bases from V and 3 from J, leaving 12 bases between them. Per the germline V gene, CDR1 is MDHEN and CDR2 is SYDVKM. This CDR3 comprises 15 residues.

The chain carries TRBV5-1 and TRBJ2-5; TRBD2 might be the D (7 bases). This CDR3 has 17 amino acids. With 0 bases removed from V and 5 bases from J, the gap between germline ends came to 20 bases. Germline V gives CDR1 SGHRS, CDR2 YFSETQ. The DNA of the CDR3 is TGCGCCAGCAGCTTGGCGGGGAGGGGGGCCAGCCGGGAGACCCAGTACTTC. Translation: CASSLAGRGASRETQYF.

This chain joins TRBV27 and TRBJ2-7, with 9 bases fitting TRBD1. The junction had 2 bases not matched to a gene; V was cut back by 3 bases and J by 2 bases. Germline V lookup: CDR1 MNHEY, CDR2 SMNVEV (reference sequence). This CDR3 spans 14 amino acids. The CDR3 nucleotides are TGTGCCAGCAGTTTGGGACAGGGTCCCTACGAGCAGTACTTC. This codes for CASSLGQGPYEQYF.

J is TRBJ2-1 and V is TRBV19, with TRBD2 matching 9 bases. V lost 5 bases to trimming and J lost 3 bases; unmatched junction nucleotides: 11. There are 17 residues in the CDR3. Germline V gene sequence: CDR1 LNHDA, CDR2 SQIVND (reference sequence). CDR3 nucleotides: TGTGCCAGTAGTCCCCTTGCGGGACTAGCAGACTACAATGAGCAGTTCTTC. Its protein is CASSPLAGLADYNEQFF.